Below are 5 T cell receptor beta chains sequenced from a single sample in a study of T-cell reconstitution after alpha-beta-depleted transplantation in children. Preparation of the TCRbeta library involved a method that used unique molecular identifiers. Via MiXCR, TCRdb re-called the PCR reads, giving one row per CDR3 protein. Seen here are approximately 1,000,000 distinct CDR3 sequences, 25% to 35% observed once, and the top ten hold roughly 28%. The source was PBMCs, mostly from graft donor cells, collected 360 days after TCRalphabeta/CD19-depleted stem cell transplant. These receptor sequences come from a boy younger than two who had a stem cell transplant for SCID, so the T cells may come from the graft donor.

The sample holds a few counts of this clonotype. The chain links TRBV2 to TRBJ2-1; either TRBD1 or TRBD2 may fit D (5 bases each). With 7 bases removed from V and 4 bases from J, the gap between germline ends came to 14 bases. The CDR3 sequence is 14 residues long. The germline CDR1 and CDR2 sequences are SNHLY and FYNNEI. The CDR3 protein is CASTGADLYNEQFF. The CDR3 region has the DNA TGTGCCAGCACTGGGGCGGACTTGTACAATGAGCAGTTCTTC. Together with reference TRBV2 and TRBJ2-1, the CDR3 gives the full variable domain: EPEVTQTPSHQVTQMGQEVILRCVPISNHLYFYWYRQILGQKVEFLVSFYNNEISEKSEIFDDQFSVERPDGSNFTLKIRSTKLEDSAMYFCASTGADLYNEQFFGPGTRLTVL.

The J gene is TRBJ1-2, the V gene TRBV5-6; D gene ambiguous. Germline-derived CDR1 and CDR2 are SGHDT and YYEEEE. The CDR3 is 15 residues long. V was cut by 5 bases and J by 7 bases, with 21 bases left in between. The CDR3 sequence is CASRPPAGRGAGYTF. For the CDR3, the DNA is TGTGCCAGCAGACCCCCGGCGGGCCGAGGAGCTGGCTACACCTTC. The full variable domain, in which reference TRBV5-6 and TRBJ1-2 provide the parts outside the CDR3, is DAGVTQSPTHLIKTRGQQVTLRCSPKSGHDTVSWYQQALGQGPQFIFQYYEEEERQRGNFPDRFSGHQFPNYSSELNVNALLLGDSALYLCASRPPAGRGAGYTFGSGTRLTVV.

The J gene is TRBJ1-5, the V gene TRBV6-1; TRBD1 matches 10 bases. The CDR3 loop spans 16 amino acids. CDR1 MNHNS and CDR2 SASEGT come from the germline V gene. The J segment lost 2 bases and the V segment lost 5 bases, leaving 6 bases of the junction unmatched. The CDR3 DNA reads TGTGCCAGCAGTCGAACCGGGACAGGGGGCAATCAGCCCCAGCATTTT. This codes for CASSRTGTGGNQPQHF.

In its sample, this clonotype was seen many times. The V and J genes are TRBV29-1 and TRBJ1-1; the D gene is possibly TRBD1 (5 bases). This CDR3 has 11 residues. The germline CDR1 and CDR2 sequences are SQVTM and ANQGSEA. Trimming removed 5 bases from V and 8 bases from J, with 12 bases in between. As DNA, the CDR3 is TGCAGCGTTACCAGGGCCCACGAAGCTTTCTTT. As protein: CSVTRAHEAFF.

This clonotype was found a few times. This sequence joins TRBV27 and TRBJ2-1, with a possible D match to TRBD2 (5 bases). CDR1 and CDR2 (germline): MNHEY, SMNVEV (reference sequence). The V end was cut by 10 bases, the J end by 1 base, with 17 bases between. The CDR3 covers 15 residues. The CDR3 loop is CATLRVGGSYNEQFF. CDR3 DNA sequence: TGTGCCACCCTGCGAGTGGGCGGGTCCTACAATGAGCAGTTCTTC.